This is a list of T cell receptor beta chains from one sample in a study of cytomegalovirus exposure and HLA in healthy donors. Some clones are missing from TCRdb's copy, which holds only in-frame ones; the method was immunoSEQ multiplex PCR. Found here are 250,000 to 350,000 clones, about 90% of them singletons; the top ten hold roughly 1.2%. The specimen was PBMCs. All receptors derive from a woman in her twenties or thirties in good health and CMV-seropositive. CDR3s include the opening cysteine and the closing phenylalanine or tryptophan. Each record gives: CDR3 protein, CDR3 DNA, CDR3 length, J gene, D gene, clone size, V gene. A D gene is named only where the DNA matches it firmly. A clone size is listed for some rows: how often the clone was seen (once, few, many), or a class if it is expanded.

cdr3_aa: CASSLDTGSPLHF
cdr3_nt: TGTGCCAGCAGCTTAGATACGGGTTCACCCCTCCACTTT
cdr3_length: 13
j_call: TRBJ1-6
d_call: .
clone_size: .
v_call: TRBV11-3

cdr3_aa: CASSIPGHGNSPLHF
cdr3_nt: TGTGCCAGTAGTATTCCCGGACACGGGAATTCACCCCTCCACTTT
cdr3_length: 15
j_call: TRBJ1-6
d_call: .
clone_size: .
v_call: TRBV19

cdr3_aa: CASSWPGETQYF
cdr3_nt: TGTGCCAGCAGCTGGCCAGGAGAGACCCAGTACTTC
cdr3_length: 12
j_call: TRBJ2-5
d_call: .
clone_size: .
v_call: TRBV5-4

cdr3_aa: CASSIFHGNEQFF
cdr3_nt: TGTGCCAGTAGTATCTTTCATGGCAATGAGCAGTTCTTC
cdr3_length: 13
j_call: TRBJ2-1
d_call: .
clone_size: medium-sized
v_call: TRBV19

cdr3_aa: CASSSGQGYEQYF
cdr3_nt: TGTGCCAGCAGTAGCGGACAGGGCTACGAGCAGTACTTC
cdr3_length: 13
j_call: TRBJ2-7
d_call: TRBD1
clone_size: .
v_call: TRBV27

cdr3_aa: CASSHWKGMNTEAFF
cdr3_nt: TGTGCCAGCAGCCATTGGAAGGGTATGAACACTGAAGCTTTCTTT
cdr3_length: 15
j_call: TRBJ1-1
d_call: .
clone_size: .
v_call: TRBV6-5

cdr3_aa: CSVAGLAGGIIGELFF
cdr3_nt: TGCAGCGTGGCGGGACTAGCGGGGGGGATTATTGGGGAGCTGTTTTTT
cdr3_length: 16
j_call: TRBJ2-2
d_call: TRBD2
clone_size: once
v_call: TRBV29-1

cdr3_aa: CASSPLAGGDEQYF
cdr3_nt: TGTGCCAGCAGCCCCTTAGCGGGGGGCGACGAGCAGTACTTC
cdr3_length: 14
j_call: TRBJ2-7
d_call: TRBD2
clone_size: few
v_call: TRBV6-6

cdr3_aa: CASSPHSGTAQETQYF
cdr3_nt: TGTGCCAGCAGTCCGCACTCCGGGACAGCTCAAGAGACCCAGTACTTC
cdr3_length: 16
j_call: TRBJ2-5
d_call: TRBD1
clone_size: .
v_call: TRBV28

cdr3_aa: CSVEGVAGTGDYNEQYF
cdr3_nt: TGCAGCGTTGAAGGGGTAGCCGGGACAGGGGATTATAACGAGCAGTACTTC
cdr3_length: 17
j_call: TRBJ2-7
d_call: TRBD1
clone_size: .
v_call: TRBV29-1

cdr3_aa: CASSAPRLGPTYEQYF
cdr3_nt: TGTGCCAGCAGTGCCCCTCGGCTAGGTCCCACCTACGAGCAGTACTTC
cdr3_length: 16
j_call: TRBJ2-7
d_call: .
clone_size: .
v_call: TRBV2